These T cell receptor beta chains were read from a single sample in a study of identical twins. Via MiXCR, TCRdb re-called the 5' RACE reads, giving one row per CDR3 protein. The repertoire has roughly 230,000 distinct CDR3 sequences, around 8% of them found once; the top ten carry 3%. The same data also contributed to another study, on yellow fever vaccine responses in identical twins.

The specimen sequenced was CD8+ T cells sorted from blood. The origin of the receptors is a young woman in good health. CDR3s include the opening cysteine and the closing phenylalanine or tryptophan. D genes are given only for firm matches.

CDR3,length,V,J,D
CASRSSREDNEQFF,14,TRBV2,TRBJ2-1,NA
CSVEWPGGNYEQYF,14,TRBV29-1,TRBJ2-7,NA
CASSLGQRTEAFF,13,TRBV6-2/TRBV6-3,TRBJ1-1,NA
CASRRAGAYNEQFF,14,TRBV10-2,TRBJ2-1,TRBD2
CCARALGQSDRVFGETQYF,19,TRBV20-1,TRBJ2-5,TRBD1
CSVPTGANEKLFF,13,TRBV20-1,TRBJ1-4,TRBD1
CASSSPAREDNEPFF,15,TRBV19,TRBJ2-1,NA
CASSWDEGTEAFF,13,TRBV7-8,TRBJ1-1,NA
CSAPDRYQETQYF,13,TRBV20-1,TRBJ2-5,NA
CASSQDFGGNYGYTF,15,TRBV4-3,TRBJ1-2,NA
CASSSGQVPYNEQFF,15,TRBV28,TRBJ2-1,TRBD1
CASSLMAGNEQFF,13,TRBV7-2,TRBJ2-1,NA
CASSEMTEQYF,11,TRBV25-1,TRBJ2-7,NA
CASSQDDAPGDTDTQYF,17,TRBV4-1,TRBJ2-3,NA
CSAQVSTSVEQFF,13,TRBV20-1,TRBJ2-1,TRBD2
CASSLRLAGPYEQYF,15,TRBV28,TRBJ2-7,TRBD2
CASSLALAGGSNQETQYF,18,TRBV5-1,TRBJ2-5,TRBD2
CASRSGLTYNEQFF,14,TRBV4-3,TRBJ2-1,NA
CSSHQGANYNEQFF,14,TRBV29-1,TRBJ2-1,TRBD1
CASSFRETQYF,11,TRBV27,TRBJ2-5,NA